This T cell receptor (beta chain) originates from a study of T cell responses to AZD1222 COVID-19 vaccine. As for the study in general: Recipients boosted at about 4 weeks or about 12 weeks are pooled.

Here immunoSEQ multiplex PCR was the method, and the copy in TCRdb shows in-frame clones only, minus some. The sample consists of about 140,000 clones, approximately 90% of them appearing once. Regarding the study as a whole: A reported finding is that nearly half of spike-specific TCRs target unmutated variant regions.

Points on this clone: Its antigen remains unidentified.

The CDR3 is made up of 12 amino acids. CDR1 and CDR2 (germline): SNHLY, FYNNEI. The germline V and J ends were trimmed by 7 bases and 8 bases, with 11 bases remaining between them. Material: peripheral blood, obtained on day 0 of AZD1222 vaccination. V gene TRBV2 combines with J gene TRBJ1-4, with a tentative D call TRBD1 (5 bases). This TCR was sampled from an adult in good health. CDR3: CASKGVQEKLFF. DNA of the CDR3: TGTGCCAGCAAAGGGGTACAGGAAAAACTGTTTTTT. Drawing the rest from reference TRBV2 and TRBJ1-4, the complete variable domain is EPEVTQTPSHQVTQMGQEVILRCVPISNHLYFYWYRQILGQKVEFLVSFYNNEISEKSEIFDDQFSVERPDGSNFTLKIRSTKLEDSAMYFCASKGVQEKLFFGSGTQLSVL.